This T cell receptor (beta chain) derives from a study of identical twins. Overall study findings and caveats: Beta clonotypes that were abundant in cord blood contained fewer insertions, a pattern absent from memory repertoires. Twin pairs had excess sharing that was weaker in beta out-of-frame sequences.

TCRdb called the 5' RACE reads again in MiXCR, with one record for every CDR3 protein. In the table there are around 490,000 distinct CDR3 sequences, about 15% of which are singletons. Trimming left V 4 bases short and J 0 bases short, with 14 bases between. CDR3 length: 16 residues. Per the germline V gene, CDR1 is SGHRS and CDR2 is YFSETQ. This clonotype showed up just a few times. What it binds is unknown. These data also featured in a second study, about yellow fever vaccine responses in identical twins.

Sequencing used CD4+ T cells sorted from blood. The chain employs TRBV5-1 and TRBJ2-1; D is ambiguous. The receptor's source is a woman aged 18 to 35 in good health. The CDR3 spells CASSPLPISSYNEQFF. CDR3 nucleotide sequence: TGCGCCAGCAGCCCCTTGCCCATAAGCTCCTACAATGAGCAGTTCTTC.